This T cell receptor beta chain appears in the sequencing data of a study of blood T cell repertoires in COVID-19. How the authors handled the data: From reference gene primer amplification, estimates of nucleated cell counts were derived. Produced via immunoSEQ multiplex PCR; TCRdb's table is partial and in-frame only. V, J and clone size derive from that table, while D and trimming were established from the DNA sequence. This sample carries approximately 92,000 clones, roughly 80% of them seen once, and the ten largest clones take roughly 8.2%. CDR1 LGHDT and CDR2 YNNKEL come from the germline V gene (reference sequence). Trimming removed 1 base from V and 0 bases from J, with 8 bases in between. This CDR3 spans 15 amino acids.

The chain employs TRBV3-1 (or the pseudogene TRBV3-2) and TRBJ2-3, with a tentative D call TRBD2 (6 bases). This sequence was found in a middle-aged man who had recovered from COVID-19. Source material: peripheral blood. The CDR3 nucleotides are TGTGCCAGCAGCCAAGCCGGGACTAGCACAGATACGCAGTATTTT. Its translation is CASSQAGTSTDTQYF.